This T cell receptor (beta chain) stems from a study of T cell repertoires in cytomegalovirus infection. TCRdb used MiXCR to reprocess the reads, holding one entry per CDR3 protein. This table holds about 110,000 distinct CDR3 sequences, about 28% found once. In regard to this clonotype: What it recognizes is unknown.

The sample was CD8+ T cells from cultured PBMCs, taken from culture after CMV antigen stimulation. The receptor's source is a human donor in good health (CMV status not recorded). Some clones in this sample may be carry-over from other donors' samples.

The CDR3 loop reads CASSTHPATYEQYF. CDR3 nucleotide sequence: TGTGCCAGCAGCACCCATCCGGCTACTTACGAGCAGTACTTC. The rearrangement links TRBV5-5 to TRBJ2-7; D uncertain. The germline V gene encodes CDR1 SGHKS and CDR2 YYEKEE (reference sequence). The germline V and J ends were trimmed by 4 bases and 4 bases, with 15 bases remaining between them. This CDR3 contains 14 residues.